Each of the 16 T cell receptor beta chains below was sequenced from the same sample in a study of blood T cells in healthy people across ages. Primers used in a second PCR of roughly 7 to 11 cycles were a sample-barcoded 5' primer and a J-beta primer mix. TCRdb passed the 5' RACE reads through MiXCR, listing each CDR3 protein once. The repertoire holds some 1 million distinct CDR3 sequences, with 35% to 50% as singletons. The sequencing input was blood. Source of these receptors: an older woman in good health.

Turning to this clonotype: An end of the junction differs from the germline gene, which may be a read error. The chain uses TRBV6-6 and TRBJ2-3, with D perhaps matching TRBD1 (5 bases). This CDR3 contains 11 residues. CDR1 is MNHNY and CDR2 is SVGAGI in the germline V gene (reference sequence). The CDR3 protein is CASGNTGTQYF. CDR3 nucleotides: TGTGCCAGCGGTAATACAGGTACGCAGTATTTT.

The J gene is TRBJ2-2, the V gene TRBV29-1, with D tentatively TRBD2 (5 bases). The CDR3 totals 13 residues. Trimming cost V 3 bases and J 4 bases, with 9 bases left between them. Per the germline V gene, CDR1 is SQVTM and CDR2 is ANQGSEA. The CDR3 sequence is CSVDGRGTGELFF. DNA of the CDR3: TGCAGCGTTGACGGACGGGGCACCGGGGAGCTGTTTTTT.

This sequence joins TRBV6-5 and TRBJ2-5, with D uncertain. The CDR3 contains 12 residues. V was shortened by 7 bases and J by 2 bases, with 8 bases between the two germline ends. Germline values: CDR1 MNHEY, CDR2 SVGAGI. This chain's CDR3 is CASNDEQETQYF. The CDR3 region has the DNA TGTGCCAGCAACGACGAGCAAGAGACCCAGTACTTC.

The rearrangement uses TRBV28 and TRBJ2-7; no definite D call. TRBJ2-5 matches the DNA end more closely, so the J call is doubtful. The CDR3 runs to 14 residues. Germline lookup yields CDR1 MDHEN and CDR2 SYDVKM. This chain's CDR3 is CASSSDGVWETQYF. The CDR3 DNA reads as TGTGCCAGCAGTTCGGATGGGGTTTGGGAGACCCAGTACTTC.

This chain links TRBV6-1 with TRBJ2-2; tentative D call: TRBD2 (5 bases). Germline lookup yields CDR1 MNHNS and CDR2 SASEGT. V lost 11 bases, J lost 4 bases, and 17 bases lay in between. CDR3 length equals 14 residues. CDR3 sequence (DNA): TGTGCCGGCCGCCGCGATGGACTCACCGGGGAGCTGTTTTTT. It is translated as CAGRRDGLTGELFF.

In this sample, this clonotype turned up a few times. The chain couples TRBV3-1 to TRBJ2-5; TRBD2 aligns across 11 bases. Per the germline V gene, CDR1 is LGHDT and CDR2 is YNNKEL (reference sequence). The CDR3 is 16 residues long. Germline trimming cut 6 bases from V and 5 bases from J; bases unmatched to any gene: 11. CDR3 in amino acids: CASRRSGLAARETQYF. The CDR3 region has the DNA TGTGCCAGCAGGCGATCGGGACTAGCGGCCCGCGAGACCCAGTACTTC.

The chain employs TRBV28 and TRBJ2-7; 7 positions agree with TRBD2. Looked up from germline, CDR1 is MDHEN and CDR2 is SYDVKM. The CDR3 runs 15 residues. V lost 6 bases to trimming and J lost 4 bases; unmatched junction nucleotides: 12. The CDR3 sequence: CASSPPREADYEQYF. CDR3 DNA sequence: TGTGCCAGCAGCCCCCCCCGGGAGGCCGATTACGAGCAGTACTTC.

This chain links TRBV20-1 with TRBJ2-5, with TRBD1 as a possible D gene (6 bases). Judging by the DNA end, TRBJ2-7 fits better; the J call may be wrong. This CDR3 is built from 15 residues. Germline V CDR1 and CDR2: DFQATT, SNEGSKA (reference sequence). In DNA form, the CDR3 reads TGCAGTGCTAGATCCCGGACAGCCACTACCTACGAGCAGTACTTC. Its protein is CSARSRTATTYEQYF.

This clonotype was observed a handful of times. This chain connects TRBV2 to TRBJ2-5; unclear D gene. The CDR3 has 15 residues. Germline V gene data show CDR1 as SNHLY and CDR2 as FYNNEI. V gave up 5 bases and J gave up 3 bases, with 16 bases separating them. The CDR3 DNA follows: TGTGCCAGCAGTCGCGAGAACACGGGCGAAGAGACCCAGTACTTC. Its protein is CASSRENTGEETQYF.

This clonotype was observed a single time. V and J are TRBV2 and TRBJ2-7; 9 bases are shared with TRBD2. The CDR3 has 16 residues. V lost 6 bases and J lost 6; bases outside the gene matches: 15. Looked up from germline, CDR1 is SNHLY and CDR2 is FYNNEI. In nucleotides, the CDR3 is TGTGCCAGCAGGGCCTCGGGACGAGCGGGAGGAGGCGAGCAGTACTTC. It translates to CASRASGRAGGGEQYF.

This chain connects TRBV7-2 to TRBJ2-7, with 8 bases identical to TRBD2. This CDR3 is 16 amino acids long. Germline V gene sequence: CDR1 SGHTA, CDR2 FQGNSA. V lost 0 bases, J lost 3 bases, and 7 bases stayed unmatched. The CDR3 region has the DNA TGTGCCAGCAGCTTAGCGCGGTCCGGGGGGGTCTACGAGCAGTACTTC. Protein sequence: CASSLARSGGVYEQYF.

The V call is TRBV12-3 or TRBV12-4, the J call TRBJ2-7; unclear D gene. Trimming took off 5 bases at V and 0 bases at J, with 11 bases between the two ends. CDR3 length: 14 amino acids. This chain's CDR3 is CASSEAGRSYEQYF. DNA for the CDR3: TGTGCCAGCAGTGAGGCAGGACGCTCCTACGAGCAGTACTTC.

This clonotype appeared once. The chain links TRBV7-9 to TRBJ1-2; D not resolved. CDR1 and CDR2 from the germline V gene are SEHNR and FQNEAQ (reference sequence). The CDR3 totals 12 residues. V lost 1 base and J 10 bases, leaving 10 bases between the germline ends. The CDR3 DNA sequence: TGTGCCAGCAGCTTAGTGACGTGGGACTACACCTTC. The encoded protein is CASSLVTWDYTF.

The chain links TRBV20-1 to TRBJ2-1; 9 bases line up with TRBD2. Germline CDR1 DFQATT, CDR2 SNEGSKA (reference sequence). V dropped 3 bases and J dropped 4; count of bases not matched to a gene: 1. This CDR3 is 13 amino acids long. The CDR3 is CSASTSGYNEQFF. The CDR3 DNA sequence: TGCAGTGCTAGTACTAGCGGGTACAATGAGCAGTTCTTC.

This chain joins TRBV3-1 and TRBJ2-3; 10 bases fit TRBD2. J was trimmed by 4 bases and V by 5 bases; bases with no gene match: 3. The CDR3 length is 14 residues. The germline V gene encodes CDR1 LGHDT and CDR2 YNNKEL (reference sequence). The CDR3 DNA follows: TGTGCCAGCAGCATAGCGGGAGGATCAGATACGCAGTATTTT. Its translation: CASSIAGGSDTQYF.

The chain recombines TRBV24-1 with TRBJ2-5, with TRBD2 identical over 8 bases. The CDR3 length is 12 residues. The ends lost 4 bases at V and 11 bases at J; junction bases unmatched: 5. From germline, CDR1 is KGHDR and CDR2 SFDVKD. The CDR3 loop is CATSDGRDEQYF. CDR3 in DNA: TGTGCCACCAGTGACGGGAGGGATGAGCAGTACTTC.